The 25 T cell receptor beta chains in this list originate from one sample, sequenced in a study of blood T cells in healthy people across ages. The use of a sample-barcoded 5' primer and a J-beta primer mix characterized a second PCR of roughly 7 to 11 cycles. Via MiXCR, TCRdb re-called the 5' RACE reads, giving one row per CDR3 protein. Altogether some 1.5 million distinct CDR3 sequences are present, roughly 30% being singletons, with the ten largest covering about 7.7%. The sequenced sample was blood. The source is a woman aged 25 to 39 in good health.

The chain is built from TRBV5-1 and TRBJ2-1, with D maybe TRBD2 (5 bases). V was shortened by 4 bases and J by 5 bases, with 13 bases between the two germline ends. This CDR3 spans 14 amino acids. Looked up from germline, CDR1 is SGHRS and CDR2 is YFSETQ. The CDR3 sequence is CASSHWTANNEQFF. DNA of the CDR3: TGCGCCAGCAGCCACTGGACTGCGAACAATGAGCAGTTCTTC.

V gene TRBV27 combines with J gene TRBJ1-4; 9 nucleotides align to TRBD1. Germline CDR1 reads MNHEY; CDR2 reads SMNVEV (reference sequence). The CDR3 sequence is 17 residues long. V lost 5 bases to trimming and J lost 2 bases; unmatched junction nucleotides: 9. The CDR3: CASSPWGQGSTNEKLFF. In DNA, the CDR3 is TGTGCCAGCAGTCCATGGGGACAGGGTTCGACTAATGAAAAACTGTTTTTT.

V gene TRBV28 combines with J gene TRBJ2-5; D possibly uses TRBD1 or TRBD2 (5 bases each). CDR1 is MDHEN, CDR2 SYDVKM, per germline. Trimming left V 11 bases short and J 4 bases short, with 17 bases between. The CDR3 loop spans 13 amino acids. The DNA for the CDR3 is TGTGCCGGGCGCATACGGGGCTCAGAGACCCAGTACTTC. Translating gives CAGRIRGSETQYF.

This clonotype was recorded a few times. The chain links TRBV5-5 to TRBJ1-2, with TRBD1 matching over 7 bases. This CDR3 has 15 residues. The V gene end was trimmed by 4 bases and the J gene end by 4 bases; junction bases not matched to a gene: 10. In germline, CDR1 is SGHKS, CDR2 YYEKEE (reference sequence). In DNA, the CDR3 is TGTGCCAGCAGCACAAGACAGGGTATGGGCTATGGCTACACCTTC. Translation: CASSTRQGMGYGYTF.

This clonotype occurred once. Sequence at one end of the junction differs from germline and may be a read error. The chain couples TRBV28 to TRBJ1-3, with 8 positions matching TRBD1. Germline CDR1 and CDR2: MDHEN and SYDVKM. This CDR3 has 16 residues. The CDR3 DNA follows: TGTGCCAGCAGTTTTACAGGGGGTCGCTCTGGAAGCACCATATATTTT. This gives the protein CASSFTGGRSGSTIYF. Variable domain in full (rest from reference TRBV28 and TRBJ1-3): DVKVTQSSRYLVKRTGEKVFLECVQDMDHENMFWYRQDPGLGLRLIYFSYDVKMKEKGDIPEGYSVSREKKERFSLILESASTNQTSMYLCASSFTGGRSGSTIYFGEGSWLTVV.

The chain recombines TRBV12-3 or TRBV12-4 with TRBJ1-1, with D hard to call. The CDR3 totals 15 residues. Trimming took 6 bases from V and 6 from J, leaving 20 bases between them. The CDR3 DNA reads TGTGCCAGCAGGGCGATGGGCCCGAGAGGGTCTGAAGCTTTCTTT. This codes for CASRAMGPRGSEAFF.

The sample holds one count of this clonotype. The gene calls are TRBV7-9 and TRBJ2-1; 10 bases align to TRBD1. Per germline, CDR1 SEHNR and CDR2 FQNEAQ (reference sequence). The length of the CDR3 is 15 residues. The chain's CDR3 is CVTHPKGQGCNEQFF. The CDR3 nucleotides read TGTGTCACCCACCCGAAGGGACAGGGGTGTAATGAGCAGTTCTTC.

V gene TRBV4-1 combines with J gene TRBJ2-3; 10 bases line up with TRBD2. The V and J ends lost 2 bases and 5 bases, in that order; junction bases with no gene match: 7. Germline loops: CDR1 MGHRA, CDR2 YSYEKL. The CDR3 spans 16 residues. The CDR3 DNA is TGCGCCAGCAGCCAATCGTTAGCGGGAGGTAAAGATACGCAGTATTTT. Encoded protein: CASSQSLAGGKDTQYF.

The J gene is TRBJ2-3, the V gene TRBV5-1, with 8 bases lining up with TRBD2. CDR1 SGHRS and CDR2 YFSETQ come from the germline V gene. V dropped 6 bases and J dropped 0; count of bases not matched to a gene: 6. This CDR3 is 15 amino acids long. The CDR3 coding sequence is TGCGCCAGCAATGGCGGGGGGATGAGCACAGATACGCAGTATTTT. Its protein is CASNGGGMSTDTQYF.

The chain combines TRBV2 with TRBJ2-7; TRBD2 might be the D (6 bases). Trimming removed 11 bases at V and 0 bases at J, with 11 bases between. Germline V gives CDR1 SNHLY, CDR2 FYNNEI. The CDR3 runs 12 residues. The CDR3 DNA reads TGTGCCGGAGGGGTGAGCTCCTACGAGCAGTACTTC. Encoded protein: CAGGVSSYEQYF.

In nucleotides, the CDR3 is TGTGCAAGTCGCTTAAGAGGGAGGGAGACCCAGTACTTC. This gives the protein CASRLRGRETQYF. This sequence joins TRBV12-2 and TRBJ2-7; the DNA was not used to check the table's D call, TRBD2. The tail of the sequence fits TRBJ2-5 better, so the J call may be wrong. TRBV12-2 is designated a pseudogene. CDR3 size: 13 residues.

The sample holds a few counts of this clonotype. The chain couples TRBV28 to TRBJ2-3; perhaps TRBD1 as D (5 bases). The germline V gene encodes CDR1 MDHEN and CDR2 SYDVKM. V lost 4 bases and J 3 bases, leaving 17 bases between the germline ends. The CDR3 runs to 16 residues. The CDR3 sequence: CASSSQLRQGTDTQYF. In nucleotides, the CDR3 is TGTGCCAGCAGTTCACAGCTGCGTCAGGGTACAGATACGCAGTATTTT.

This chain connects TRBV12-3 or TRBV12-4 to TRBJ2-5, with 9 bases fitting TRBD2. Trimming took 1 base from V and 0 from J; bases not matched to a gene: 6. CDR3 length: 17 residues. CDR3 sequence reads: CASSLVVSGGHQETQYF. The CDR3, as DNA: TGTGCCAGCAGTTTAGTGGTTAGCGGGGGTCACCAAGAGACCCAGTACTTC.

The V and J genes are TRBV4-3 and TRBJ2-3, with 8 positions matching TRBD1. The CDR3 is 15 residues long. V shed 0 bases, J shed 4 bases, and the junction held 3 bases outside the gene matches. Germline CDR1 is LGHNA and CDR2 is YSLEER. CDR3 DNA: TGCGCCAGCAGCCAAGATAGGACAGGGTCAGATACGCAGTATTTT. It yields the protein CASSQDRTGSDTQYF.

There are a few counts of this clonotype. V is TRBV7-2 and J is TRBJ2-5; no firm D call. The CDR3 runs 13 residues. Germline V gene sequence: CDR1 SGHTA, CDR2 FQGNSA. V lost 5 bases to trimming and J lost 5 bases, with 12 bases between them. The CDR3 sequence: CASSQDPPETQYF. CDR3 DNA sequence: TGTGCCAGCAGCCAGGACCCCCCGGAGACCCAGTACTTC. Drawing the rest from reference TRBV7-2 and TRBJ2-5, the complete variable domain is GAGVSQSPSNKVTEKGKDVELRCDPISGHTALYWYRQSLGQGLEFLIYFQGNSAPDKSGLPSDRFSAERTGGSVSTLTIQRTQQEDSAVYLCASSQDPPETQYFGPGTRLLVL.

With respect to this clonotype: A much larger clone is a single base away; this may be a read error. V and J are TRBV10-3 and TRBJ1-5; TRBD1 aligns across 7 bases. The germline CDR1 and CDR2 sequences are ENHRY and SYGVKD. This CDR3 has 13 residues. The CDR3 coding sequence is TGTGGCACGAAAGACAGGGAAGATCAGCCCCAGCATTTT. Its translation: CGTKDREDQPQHF.

This chain links TRBV2 with TRBJ2-7; 12 bases map to TRBD2. The germline gives CDR1 SNHLY, CDR2 FYNNEI. The trim removed 2 bases at V and 2 bases at J, leaving 16 bases unmatched. The CDR3 length is 20 residues. This CDR3 reads CASSETRGTGWTSGTYEQYF. The CDR3 DNA reads as TGTGCCAGCAGTGAAACGCGCGGGACAGGGTGGACTAGCGGGACCTACGAGCAGTACTTC.

The V call is TRBV4-1, the J call TRBJ2-2, with D possibly matching TRBD2 (6 bases). V gave up 0 bases and J gave up 0 bases, with 17 bases separating them. CDR1 is MGHRA and CDR2 is YSYEKL in the germline V gene. The CDR3 has 19 amino acids. The CDR3 sequence is CASSQDVVSGAANTGELFF. DNA for the CDR3: TGCGCCAGCAGCCAAGATGTGGTTAGCGGAGCCGCGAACACCGGGGAGCTGTTTTTT.

This clonotype was seen only a few times. The chain combines TRBV20-1 with TRBJ1-1, with TRBD1 matching over 8 bases. The V gene's germline CDR1 is DFQATT and CDR2 SNEGSKA (reference sequence). The CDR3 loop spans 15 amino acids. With 3 bases clipped from V and 1 base from J, the junction kept 7 bases outside the gene matches. For the CDR3, the DNA is TGCAGTGCTAGGGACAGGGTTACGGGGAACACTGAAGCTTTCTTT. It yields the protein CSARDRVTGNTEAFF.

This clonotype was picked up many times. The J gene is TRBJ2-6, the V gene TRBV2, with 9 bases identical to TRBD1. Losses at the gene ends were 5 bases for V and 3 bases for J; bases not matched to a gene: 8. Germline CDR1 SNHLY, CDR2 FYNNEI. The CDR3 loop spans 17 amino acids. CDR3: CASSPGQGGFGANVLTF. Written as DNA, the CDR3 is TGTGCCAGCAGTCCGGGACAGGGAGGCTTTGGGGCCAACGTCCTGACTTTC. Filled out from reference TRBV2 and TRBJ2-6, the complete variable domain reads EPEVTQTPSHQVTQMGQEVILRCVPISNHLYFYWYRQILGQKVEFLVSFYNNEISEKSEIFDDQFSVERPDGSNFTLKIRSTKLEDSAMYFCASSPGQGGFGANVLTFGAGSRLTVL.

Comment on this clonotype: A much more abundant neighbour one base away suggests this may be a read error. This chain connects TRBV20-1 to TRBJ2-1; D possibly corresponds to TRBD1 (5 bases). V was clipped by 7 bases and J by 7 bases, with 23 bases between them. This CDR3 spans 15 amino acids. Per germline, CDR1 DFQATT and CDR2 SNEGSKA (reference sequence). The CDR3 DNA follows: TGCAGTGTTGCGCCTCTCCAGGCAGGGAAGAATGAGCAGTTCTTC. As protein: CSVAPLQAGKNEQFF.

This clonotype was observed at least ten times. The V call is TRBV7-9, the J call TRBJ2-6; tentative D call: TRBD2 (5 bases). The length of the CDR3 is 16 residues. The germline CDR1 and CDR2 sequences are SEHNR and FQNEAQ (reference sequence). Deletions cut 4 bases from V and 4 bases from J, with 14 bases between. CDR3 sequence (DNA): TGTGCCAGCAGCTGGGCGAGGGAAGCCGGGGCCAACGTCCTGACTTTC. As protein: CASSWAREAGANVLTF.

The rearrangement joins TRBV25-1 to TRBJ1-5; no definite D call. This CDR3 has 14 amino acids. The V end lost 6 bases, the J end lost 1 base, and 10 bases lay between the germline ends. In germline, CDR1 is MGHDK, CDR2 SYGVNS. CDR3 coding DNA: TGTGCCAGCAGGGGATTGGGCAGCAATCAGCCCCAGCATTTT. The encoded protein is CASRGLGSNQPQHF.

This clonotype was counted between two and nine times. The rearrangement links TRBV6-5 to TRBJ2-1; the match to TRBD1 covers 10 bases. Germline lookup yields CDR1 MNHEY and CDR2 SVGAGI. This CDR3 spans 15 amino acids. Trimming at V came to 3 bases and at J to 6 bases, leaving 5 bases not matched to a gene. The CDR3 here is CASSYVGQGINEQFF. Written as DNA, the CDR3 is TGTGCCAGCAGTTATGTGGGACAGGGGATCAATGAGCAGTTCTTC.

The V call is TRBV7-9, the J call TRBJ1-5; D perhaps matches TRBD1 (6 bases). Germline V lookup: CDR1 SEHNR, CDR2 FQNEAQ (reference sequence). This CDR3 has 11 residues. V was clipped by 8 bases and J by 6 bases, with 8 bases between them. In DNA form, the CDR3 reads TGTGCCAGCGGGGGGGCTCAGCCCCAGCATTTT. Its translation: CASGGAQPQHF.